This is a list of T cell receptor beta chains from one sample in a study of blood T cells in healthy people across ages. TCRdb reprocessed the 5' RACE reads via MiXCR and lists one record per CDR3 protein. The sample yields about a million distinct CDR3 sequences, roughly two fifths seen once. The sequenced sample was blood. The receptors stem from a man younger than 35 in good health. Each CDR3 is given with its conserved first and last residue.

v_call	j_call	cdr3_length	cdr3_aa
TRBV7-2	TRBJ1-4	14	CVSSLGGAREKLFF
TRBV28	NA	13	CASSLNRVAEQYF
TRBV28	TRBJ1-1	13	CASPKGSGPEAFF
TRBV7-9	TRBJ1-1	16	CASSWEGVERNTEAFF
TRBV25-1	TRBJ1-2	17	CASSEREGAPHRYGYTF
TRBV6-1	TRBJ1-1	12	CAAGRDGAEAFF
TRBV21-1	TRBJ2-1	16	CASTKISRLWNNEQFF
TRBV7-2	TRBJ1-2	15	CASSPSGDFNYGYTF
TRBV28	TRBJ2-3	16	CASSFATGSSTDTQYF
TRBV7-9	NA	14	CASSLSTDYNEQYF
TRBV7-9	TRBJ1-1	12	CASRPVYTEAFF
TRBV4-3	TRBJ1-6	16	CASSQGRDTYNSPLHF
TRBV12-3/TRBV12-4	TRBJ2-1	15	CASSRTGQGIPEQFF
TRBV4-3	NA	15	CASSQVRGEGETQYF
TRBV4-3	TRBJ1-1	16	CASSQAGGRAETEAFF
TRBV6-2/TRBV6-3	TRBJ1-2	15	CASSYSTESNYGYTF
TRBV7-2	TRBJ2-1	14	CASSLTQGVSEQFF
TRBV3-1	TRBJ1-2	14	CASSPRTRLDGYTF
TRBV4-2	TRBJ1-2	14	CASSQGVLGYGYTF
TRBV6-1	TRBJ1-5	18	CASSPPTDGGYSNQPQHF
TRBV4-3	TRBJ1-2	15	CASSQDPLGNYGYTF
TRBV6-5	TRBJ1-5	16	CASSYSYRGSNQPQHF